Sequencing of this TCR beta chain was carried out in a study of T-cell reconstitution after alpha-beta-depleted transplantation in children. This clonotype was detected many times. CDR3 size: 12 residues. The V end lost 6 bases, the J end lost 3 bases, and 9 bases lay between the germline ends. A TCRbeta library incorporating unique molecular identifiers was prepared. TCRdb reprocessed the PCR reads via MiXCR and lists one record per CDR3 protein. This sample has about 230,000 distinct CDR3 sequences; approximately 12% occur once, and the top ten carry over 2%. The sequences come from PBMCs from the stem cell graft donor, collected from the stem cell graft. The receptor was derived from a human donor who donated a stem cell graft to a child with acute lymphoblastic leukemia. The chain couples TRBV12-3 or TRBV12-4 to TRBJ2-7, with unresolved D. CDR3 DNA sequence: TGTGCCAGCAGCTTCGTGGTCTACGAGCAGTACTTC. Translated, it gives CASSFVVYEQYF.